The 11 T cell receptor beta chains below were found in one sample sequenced in a study of blood T cell repertoires in COVID-19. Libraries were prepared by immunoSEQ multiplex PCR; TCRdb keeps only in-frame clonotypes and omits some of them. The repertoire holds 250,000 to 300,000 clones, roughly 80% seen once, with approximately 4.3% in the top ten. Sequenced material: PBMCs or T cells enriched from blood (not recorded which). The receptor source for this set is a man aged 25 to 40 with acute COVID-19.

The chain couples TRBV6-5 to TRBJ1-1; D perhaps matches TRBD1 (6 bases). CDR1 and CDR2 from the germline V gene are MNHEY and SVGAGI. The length of the CDR3 is 14 residues. Trimming removed 7 bases from V and 1 base from J, with 13 bases in between. In nucleotides, the CDR3 is TGTGCCAGCAAGAGCGGGGGGCCGAACACTGAAGCTTTCTTT. It translates to CASKSGGPNTEAFF.

The rearrangement joins TRBV28 to TRBJ1-2, with 7 bases fitting TRBD1. This CDR3 spans 13 amino acids. CDR1 and CDR2 (germline): MDHEN, SYDVKM. V lost 9 bases and J lost 2; bases outside the gene matches: 6. In DNA, the CDR3 is TGTGCCAGTAAGGGACAGATAAACTATGGCTACACCTTC. Translating it yields CASKGQINYGYTF.

Comment on this clone: Distinct nucleotide sequences in the sample also encode this CDR3. The chain joins TRBV11-3 to TRBJ1-1; D is unresolved. V was trimmed by 1 base and J by 0 bases, leaving 3 bases between them. Germline loops: CDR1 SGHNT, CDR2 YENEEA. This CDR3 comprises 13 residues. Here the CDR3 DNA reads TGTGCCAGCAGCTTAGCGGTGAACACTGAAGCTTTCTTT. Its translation is CASSLAVNTEAFF.

The chain employs TRBV19 and TRBJ1-6, with 10 bases fitting TRBD1. This CDR3 region has 14 residues. With V trimmed by 5 bases and J by 8 bases, 3 bases remained unmatched. Germline V gives CDR1 LNHDA, CDR2 SQIVND (reference sequence). The CDR3 nucleotides read TGTGCCAGTAGTTTGGGGACAGGGGATTCACCCCTCCACTTT. Protein product: CASSLGTGDSPLHF.

V and J are TRBV19 and TRBJ2-2; maybe TRBD2 (5 bases). The V end lost 6 bases, the J end lost 0 bases, and 8 bases lay between the germline ends. Looked up from germline, CDR1 is LNHDA and CDR2 is SQIVND (reference sequence). The CDR3 spans 14 residues. CDR3 residues: CASRRGSNTGELFF. DNA for the CDR3: TGTGCCAGTAGACGGGGTTCGAACACCGGGGAGCTGTTTTTT.

The chain combines TRBV15 with TRBJ2-5, with 8 bases fitting TRBD1. The CDR3 length is 14 residues. From germline, CDR1 is LNHNV and CDR2 YYDKDF (reference sequence). V gave up 0 bases and J gave up 4 bases; unmatched junction bases: 1. Here the CDR3 reads CATSREGQGETQYF. The CDR3 DNA sequence: TGTGCCACCAGCAGAGAAGGACAGGGAGAGACCCAGTACTTC.

The chain links TRBV24-1 to TRBJ2-1; D gene ambiguous. The CDR3 consists of 11 residues. Germline V gene lookup returns CDR1 KGHDR and CDR2 SFDVKD. The V and J ends lost 9 bases and 7 bases respectively, with 9 bases between them. This chain's CDR3 is CATGLLNEQFF. In DNA form, the CDR3 reads TGTGCCACCGGGCTCTTGAATGAGCAGTTCTTC.

The chain recombines TRBV18 with TRBJ1-2; 8 bases agree with TRBD1. The CDR3 length is 15 residues. V shed 2 bases, J shed 5 bases, and the junction held 7 bases outside the gene matches. The V gene's germline CDR1 is KGHSH and CDR2 LQKENI. CDR3 in amino acids: CASSPGQGGSYGYTF. CDR3 DNA: TGTGCCAGCTCACCAGGACAGGGAGGGTCGTATGGCTACACCTTC. The full variable domain, completed using reference TRBV18 and TRBJ1-2, is NAGVMQNPRHLVRRRGQEARLRCSPMKGHSHVYWYRQLPEEGLKFMVYLQKENIIDESGMPKERFSAEFPKEGPSILRIQQVVRGDSAAYFCASSPGQGGSYGYTFGSGTRLTVV.

The gene calls are TRBV27 and TRBJ2-2, with no clear D. Germline values: CDR1 MNHEY, CDR2 SMNVEV (reference sequence). V was trimmed by 6 bases and J by 1 base, leaving 9 bases between them. This CDR3 has 14 residues. The CDR3 sequence: CASSNSGNTGELFF. DNA for the CDR3: TGTGCCAGCAGCAATTCGGGGAACACCGGGGAGCTGTTTTTT.

This sequence joins TRBV4-2 and TRBJ1-1; maybe TRBD1 (5 bases). Trimming removed 0 bases at V and 4 bases at J, with 15 bases between. CDR3 length: 16 amino acids. CDR1 and CDR2 (germline): LGHNA, YNFKEQ. The CDR3 here is CASSQEAGTIATEAFF. DNA of the CDR3: TGTGCCAGCAGCCAAGAGGCGGGGACGATTGCCACTGAAGCTTTCTTT.

The rearrangement joins TRBV6-5 to TRBJ1-2; 9 bases match TRBD1. V lost 4 bases, J lost 7 bases, and 10 bases stayed unmatched. Germline V gene sequence: CDR1 MNHEY, CDR2 SVGAGI. This CDR3 is 15 amino acids long. CDR3: CASSSGLQGAFGYTF. CDR3 in DNA: TGTGCCAGCAGTTCCGGTTTACAGGGGGCTTTTGGCTACACCTTC.